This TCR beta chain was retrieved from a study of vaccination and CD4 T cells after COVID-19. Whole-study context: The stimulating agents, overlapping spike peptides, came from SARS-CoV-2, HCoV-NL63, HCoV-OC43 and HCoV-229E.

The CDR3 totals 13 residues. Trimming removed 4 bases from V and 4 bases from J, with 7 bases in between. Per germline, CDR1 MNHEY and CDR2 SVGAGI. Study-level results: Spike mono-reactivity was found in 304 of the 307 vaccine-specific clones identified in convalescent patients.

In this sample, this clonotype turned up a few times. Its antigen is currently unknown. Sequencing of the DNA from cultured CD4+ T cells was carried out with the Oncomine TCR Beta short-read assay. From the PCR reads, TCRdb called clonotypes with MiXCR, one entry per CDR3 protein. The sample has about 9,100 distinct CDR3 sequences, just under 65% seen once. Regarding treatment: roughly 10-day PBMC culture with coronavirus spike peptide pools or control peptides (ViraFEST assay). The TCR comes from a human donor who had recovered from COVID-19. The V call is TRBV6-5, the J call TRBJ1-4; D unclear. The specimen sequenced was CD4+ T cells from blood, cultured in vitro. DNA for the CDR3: TGTGCCAGCAGTTCACAGAGTAATGAAAAACTGTTTTTT. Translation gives CASSSQSNEKLFF.